A selection of T cell receptor beta chains follows, all from one sample in a study of blood T cell repertoires in COVID-19. The data were produced by immunoSEQ multiplex PCR, yet TCRdb's version contains in-frame clones alone and is incomplete. The data show fewer than 180,000 clones, roughly 87% seen once. The source material was peripheral blood. These receptors were obtained from a woman aged 55-70 years with active or convalescent COVID-19. CDR3s include the opening cysteine and the closing phenylalanine or tryptophan. A D gene is named only where the DNA matches it firmly. Some rows have no size entry. The others give once, few or many, or a class for an expanded clone.

>TRBV3-1/TRBV3-2|TRBD1|.|TRBJ1-1
TGTGCCAGCAGCCTACAGACAGGGCTCGCTGAAGCTTTCTTT
CASSLQTGLAEAFF
>TRBV6-2/TRBV6-3|TRBD1|.|TRBJ2-5
TGTGCCAGCAGTTATTTGGACAGGACGTACCAAGAGACCCAGTACTTC
CASSYLDRTYQETQYF
>TRBV3-1/TRBV3-2|.|.|TRBJ1-1
TGTGCCAGCAGCCGACCCCCAGGGATTGAAGCTTTCTTT
CASSRPPGIEAFF
>TRBV4-1|.|.|TRBJ1-5
TGCGCCAGCAGCCAAGATTCGGGTCAGCCCCAGCATTTT
CASSQDSGQPQHF
>TRBV19|.|.|TRBJ1-1
TGTGCCAGTAGTATCCGAGGTTTAACTGAAGCTTTCTTT
CASSIRGLTEAFF
>TRBV7-2|TRBD2|.|TRBJ2-5
TGTGCCAGCAGCCAAATAGCGGGGGGGCCCAAGACCCAGTACTTC
CASSQIAGGPKTQYF
>TRBV6-5|.|.|TRBJ1-2
TGTGCCAGCAGTTACAGTTTGGGCCAGCTCGGTGGCTACACCTTC
CASSYSLGQLGGYTF
>TRBV9|TRBD2|.|TRBJ2-5
TGTGCCAGCAGCGGACCGACTAGCGGGGGGGCTGAGACCCAGTACTTC
CASSGPTSGGAETQYF
>TRBV7-2|.|.|TRBJ1-1
TGTGCCAGCAGCTTAGCGCTTTCGGTGAACACTGAAGCTTTCTTT
CASSLALSVNTEAFF
>TRBV6-1|TRBD1|once|TRBJ1-6
TGTGCCAGCAGTGAAGGCGGACAGGGCTTCTCACCCCTCCACTTT
CASSEGGQGFSPLHF
>TRBV19|TRBD1|.|TRBJ2-5
TGTGCCACCAGTACCGGGGACAGGTTGCACGAGACCCAGTACTTC
CATSTGDRLHETQYF
>TRBV7-7|.|.|TRBJ2-3
TGTGCTAGCAGCCAGAGTATAGCGGATACGCAGTATTTT
CASSQSIADTQYF
>TRBV7-2|.|.|TRBJ1-3
TGTGCCAGCAGTCCAAGACTGTGGGACACCATATATTTT
CASSPRLWDTIYF
>TRBV6-2/TRBV6-3|.|few|TRBJ1-2
TGTGCCATCAGTACCGGGGAACCCTATGGCTACACCTTC
CAISTGEPYGYTF
>TRBV6-2/TRBV6-3|TRBD2|.|TRBJ2-5
TGTGCCAGCAGTTACACTGGGACTAGCTCGGACTTC
CASSYTGTSSDF
>TRBV12-5|.|.|TRBJ2-5
TGTGCTAGTGCCCTGGGGGCAGGGGAAGAGACCCAGTACTTC
CASALGAGEETQYF
>TRBV9|.|few|TRBJ2-3
TGTGCCAGCAGCGCCAGCGTAGGAGTAGGCACAGATACGCAGTATTTT
CASSASVGVGTDTQYF
>TRBV14|.|.|TRBJ1-5
TGTGCCAGCAGCCAAACCCAGAATCAGCCCCAGCATTTT
CASSQTQNQPQHF
>TRBV7-8|TRBD1|.|TRBJ1-1
TGTGCCAGCAGCTTAAGGGGGCCTCCGAACACTGAAGCTTTCTTT
CASSLRGPPNTEAFF
>TRBV4-1|.|.|TRBJ2-2
TGCGCCAGCAGCCGGGGGGAGAACACCGGGGAGCTGTTTTTT
CASSRGENTGELFF
>TRBV11-1|.|.|TRBJ1-2
TGTGCCAGCAGCACAGCTGTAGACTATGGCTACACCTTC
CASSTAVDYGYTF
>TRBV10-3|TRBD2|.|TRBJ2-1
TGTGCCATCAGGGGAGCGGGGGCCCCCTACAATGAGCAGTTCTTC
CAIRGAGAPYNEQFF
>TRBV21-1|.|few|TRBJ1-3
TGTGCCAGCAGCACCTTCAGGGGGACTGGAAACACCATATATTTT
CASSTFRGTGNTIYF
>TRBV27|TRBD1|.|TRBJ2-7
TGTGCCAGCAGTTGGACAGGACTCCTTTCCTACGAGCAGTACTTC
CASSWTGLLSYEQYF
>TRBV5-1|.|.|TRBJ1-5
TGCGCCAGCAGCTTGCAAGGGGACAAAAATCAGCCCCAGCATTTT
CASSLQGDKNQPQHF